Each of the 12 T cell receptor beta chains below was sequenced from the same sample in a study of cytomegalovirus exposure and HLA in healthy donors. The PCR used 60 Vbeta and 13 Jbeta primers. The table came from immunoSEQ multiplex PCR; TCRdb's copy has only in-frame clones and leaves some out. Altogether about 140,000 clones are present, around 80% being singletons, with the ten largest covering over 4%. Sample: PBMCs. The receptors derive from a man aged 25 to 45 in good health.

V usage is TRBV7-2 and J usage is TRBJ2-7; 7 bases fit TRBD1. V trimming: 1 base; J trimming: 1 base; junction bases outside the gene matches: 7. Germline CDR1 and CDR2: SGHTA and FQGNSA. This CDR3 has 16 residues. CDR3 amino acids: CASSLGRGILSYEQYF. The CDR3 DNA is TGTGCCAGCAGCTTAGGCAGGGGGATACTTTCCTACGAGCAGTACTTC.

The chain has TRBV6-1 and TRBJ2-1; D might be TRBD1 (6 bases). This CDR3 is built from 14 residues. Deletions cut 5 bases from V and 7 bases from J, with 15 bases between. Germline values: CDR1 MNHNS, CDR2 SASEGT. CDR3 region: CASSPSQQGNEQFF. CDR3 sequence (DNA): TGTGCCAGCAGTCCATCCCAACAGGGTAATGAGCAGTTCTTC.

The rearrangement joins TRBV29-1 to TRBJ1-2, with 9 bases identical to TRBD1. The CDR3 totals 16 residues. Germline V gene data show CDR1 as SQVTM and CDR2 as ANQGSEA. The V segment lost 7 bases and the J segment 2 bases; nucleotides outside the gene matches: 14. The CDR3 bases are TGCAGCGCAGGAAATAGACAGGGGGGAACCAACTATGGCTACACCTTC. Its protein product is CSAGNRQGGTNYGYTF.

The chain recombines TRBV9 with TRBJ2-7; 7 positions match TRBD1. The germline V gene encodes CDR1 SGDLS and CDR2 YYNGEE. The V gene end was trimmed by 4 bases and the J gene end by 2 bases; junction bases not matched to a gene: 6. The CDR3 covers 14 residues. CDR3 DNA sequence: TGTGCCAGCAGCCCAGGGACAGCACCCTACGAGCAGTACTTC. Translation gives CASSPGTAPYEQYF.

This chain links TRBV5-4 with TRBJ1-1, with a possible D match to TRBD1 (6 bases). This CDR3 contains 17 residues. V was pared by 2 bases and J by 1 base, with 18 bases between. Germline V gene lookup returns CDR1 SGHNT and CDR2 YYREEE (reference sequence). CDR3 region: CASSFTAGGASNTEAFF. CDR3 nucleotides: TGTGCCAGCAGCTTTACCGCGGGGGGGGCCTCGAACACTGAAGCTTTCTTT.

As concerns this clone: Distinct nucleotide sequences in the sample also encode this CDR3. V gene TRBV28 combines with J gene TRBJ2-1; no clear D. In germline, CDR1 is MDHEN, CDR2 SYDVKM. V lost 5 bases and J 4 bases, leaving 3 bases between the germline ends. The CDR3 consists of 11 residues. CDR3 sequence (DNA): TGTGCCAGCAGTCTATACAATGAGCAGTTCTTC. The encoded protein is CASSLYNEQFF.

This clone has just a few counts. The chain has TRBV19 and TRBJ2-3; TRBD2 is a possible D gene (6 bases). The germline gives CDR1 LNHDA, CDR2 SQIVND (reference sequence). The CDR3 extends over 15 amino acids. V was pared by 4 bases and J by 0 bases, with 11 bases between. In DNA form, the CDR3 reads TGTGCCAGTAGTACGGGACTGACTAGCACAGATACGCAGTATTTT. This sequence encodes CASSTGLTSTDTQYF.

This clone showed up just a few times. The V call is TRBV6-1, the J call TRBJ2-7; maybe TRBD2 (6 bases). V was shortened by 7 bases and J by 2 bases, with 18 bases between the two germline ends. This CDR3 has 15 amino acids. The germline V gene encodes CDR1 MNHNS and CDR2 SASEGT. CDR3 bases: TGTGCCAGCAACGGGGGAGGACACTATACCTACGAGCAGTACTTC. This codes for CASNGGGHYTYEQYF.

This rearrangement joins TRBV29-1 to TRBJ2-1; 7 bases are shared with TRBD1. V lost 4 bases and J lost 3; bases outside the gene matches: 3. This CDR3 is 13 amino acids long. CDR1 is SQVTM, CDR2 ANQGSEA, per germline. As DNA, the CDR3 is TGCAGCGTTGGGGGACAGATCTACAATGAGCAGTTCTTC. It encodes CSVGGQIYNEQFF.

V gene TRBV18 combines with J gene TRBJ1-5; a possible D gene is TRBD1 (5 bases). Trimming left V 0 bases short and J 2 bases short, with 11 bases between. This CDR3 is 16 amino acids long. Looked up from germline, CDR1 is KGHSH and CDR2 is LQKENI. The CDR3 region is CASSPPSARGNQPQHF. The CDR3 bases are TGTGCCAGCTCACCACCCTCCGCCAGGGGCAATCAGCCCCAGCATTTT.

This clone was detected once. This chain uses TRBV9 with TRBJ1-2, with D tentatively TRBD1 (5 bases). The CDR3 consists of 16 residues. Germline CDR1 is SGDLS and CDR2 is YYNGEE. V lost 2 bases, J lost 8 bases, and 22 bases lay in between. Here the CDR3 reads CASSVMEGALGSGYTF. In DNA form, the CDR3 reads TGTGCCAGCAGCGTTATGGAAGGGGCCCTTGGTTCGGGCTACACCTTC.

The chain is built from TRBV7-9 and TRBJ1-3; D is undetermined. Germline CDR1 SEHNR, CDR2 FQNEAQ (reference sequence). With 6 bases removed from V and 3 bases from J, the gap between germline ends came to 18 bases. The CDR3 extends over 16 amino acids. The CDR3 nucleotides read TGTGCCAGCAGTGAAACTGCGGCCCGTCGTGGAAACACCATATATTTT. This codes for CASSETAARRGNTIYF.